A single sample gave rise to the 19 T cell receptor beta chains below, sequenced in a study of OX40 agonist ivuxolimab in advanced cancers. Clones were sequenced by immunoSEQ multiplex PCR, and TCRdb holds only the in-frame ones, with some missing. The sample lists 90,000 to 120,000 clones; approximately 90% were seen once. The sample here was CD4+ or CD8+ T cells sorted from blood, taken in a trial of the OX40 agonist ivuxolimab. These receptors were taken from an adult with an advanced solid tumor such as melanoma, head and neck, liver or kidney cancer.

This chain links TRBV18 with TRBJ1-2; 8 bases match TRBD1. The CDR3 has 13 amino acids. Germline V gene lookup returns CDR1 KGHSH and CDR2 LQKENI. The junction had 1 base not matched to a gene; V was cut back by 4 bases and J by 3 bases. The DNA of the CDR3 is TGTGCCAGCTCACTGGACAGGGACTATGGCTACACCTTC. It specifies CASSLDRDYGYTF.

The chain links TRBV29-1 to TRBJ2-1; D uncertain. Trimming took off 4 bases at V and 4 bases at J, with 8 bases between the two ends. Looked up from germline, CDR1 is SQVTM and CDR2 is ANQGSEA. CDR3 length: 12 amino acids. The CDR3 DNA is TGCAGCGTTGTTATAAGTTACAATGAGCAGTTCTTC. Translation: CSVVISYNEQFF.

A single count supports this clone. This chain links TRBV5-1 with TRBJ2-3, with 12 bases matching TRBD2. V was clipped by 1 base and J by 3 bases; unmatched bases: 3. Germline-derived CDR1 and CDR2 are SGHRS and YFSETQ. The CDR3 is 16 residues long. The CDR3 DNA reads TGCGCCAGCAGCTTGAGACTAGCGGGAGAGACAGATACGCAGTATTTT. Protein product: CASSLRLAGETDTQYF.

The chain has TRBV12-2 and TRBJ1-1. TRBV12-2 is a pseudogene segment. CDR3 length equals 15 residues. CDR3 region: CATASLRGLNTEAFF. CDR3 DNA sequence: TGTGCAACCGCAAGTCTTCGGGGACTGAACACTGAAGCTTTCTTT.

The J gene is TRBJ2-7, the V gene TRBV7-2, with D possibly TRBD1 on 6 matching bases. This CDR3 is built from 16 residues. Between the trimmed V and J ends, which lost 5 bases and 2 bases, there was a span of 19 bases. Germline CDR1 and CDR2: SGHTA and FQGNSA. CDR3 in DNA: TGTGCCAGCAGCCCGGGTTCGACAGGTGCCCCCTACGAGCAGTACTTC. Translating gives CASSPGSTGAPYEQYF.

This sequence joins TRBV15 and TRBJ2-7, with D perhaps TRBD2 (5 bases). In germline, CDR1 is LNHNV, CDR2 YYDKDF (reference sequence). CDR3 length: 14 amino acids. Trimming took off 0 bases at V and 6 bases at J, with 12 bases between the two ends. This CDR3 is CATSREVMGSEQYF. The CDR3, as DNA: TGTGCCACCAGCAGAGAGGTAATGGGGAGCGAGCAGTACTTC.

The chain joins TRBV9 to TRBJ2-1, with 8 bases fitting TRBD2. Germline V gives CDR1 SGDLS, CDR2 YYNGEE. Trimming cost V 0 bases and J 4 bases; bases outside gene matches: 6. The CDR3 extends over 16 amino acids. CDR3 in DNA: TGTGCCAGCAGCGTAGAGGCTAGCGGGTGGTACAATGAGCAGTTCTTC. This codes for CASSVEASGWYNEQFF.

The table lists this clone with a few counts. The CDR3 DNA sequence: TGTGCCTGGAGTGTTAGAGGCCGGGGGCAAGGACAGCCCCAGCATTTT. Translating gives CAWSVRGRGQGQPQHF. The chain carries TRBV30 and TRBJ1-5; a possible D gene is TRBD1 (6 bases). The CDR3 is 16 amino acids. V lost 0 bases to trimming and J lost 7 bases, with 19 bases between them. Germline V CDR1 and CDR2: GTSNPN, SVGIG (reference sequence).

The chain couples TRBV9 to TRBJ2-3, with a tentative D call TRBD1 (7 bases). Deletions cut 3 bases from V and 1 base from J, with 9 bases between. The CDR3 totals 14 residues. Germline V CDR1 and CDR2: SGDLS, YYNGEE. The CDR3 loop reads CASSARGGTDTQYF. CDR3 nucleotide sequence: TGTGCCAGCAGCGCCAGGGGGGGCACAGATACGCAGTATTTT.

This clone came up once. This rearrangement joins TRBV11-2 to TRBJ2-5; weak D call: TRBD2 (6 bases). Trimming removed 7 bases from V and 7 bases from J, with 16 bases in between. This CDR3 is built from 13 residues. Germline values: CDR1 SGHAT, CDR2 FQNNGV. The CDR3 here is CASNFMREGTQYF. The CDR3 nucleotides read TGTGCCAGCAACTTCATGCGGGAAGGGACCCAGTACTTC.

The rearrangement uses TRBV6-5 and TRBJ2-2; 8 bases fit TRBD2. The CDR3 loop spans 14 amino acids. Per germline, CDR1 MNHEY and CDR2 SVGAGI. V shed 6 bases and J 4 bases; nucleotides not matched to a gene: 4. The CDR3 sequence: CASRPTSGTGELFF. The CDR3 nucleotides read TGTGCCAGCAGGCCAACTAGCGGCACCGGGGAGCTGTTTTTT.

The chain has TRBV7-2 and TRBJ2-7; 16 bases are a match to TRBD2. CDR1 and CDR2 from the germline V gene are SGHTA and FQGNSA. After removal of 4 bases from V and 12 bases from J, the junction contained 3 bases not matched to a gene. The CDR3 length is 13 residues. As DNA, the CDR3 is TGTGCCAGCAGCTCGGGACTAGCGGGAGGGCCGTACTTC. Protein sequence: CASSSGLAGGPYF.

This sequence joins TRBV5-5 and TRBJ2-2, with D perhaps TRBD2 (6 bases). The CDR3 extends over 18 amino acids. Germline-derived CDR1 and CDR2 are SGHKS and YYEKEE (reference sequence). V was trimmed by 4 bases and J by 2 bases, leaving 21 bases between them. CDR3 DNA: TGTGCCAGCAGCATCGACGGGGGTTTGTCGGTAAACACCGGGGAGCTGTTTTTT. Translating gives CASSIDGGLSVNTGELFF.

The CDR3 loop reads CAWSVGYNEQFF. The CDR3 nucleotides are TGTGCCTGGAGTGTAGGGTACAATGAGCAGTTCTTC. The V call is TRBV30, the J call TRBJ2-1; no firm D call. The V end lost 0 bases, the J end lost 4 bases, and 4 bases lay between the germline ends. The germline V gene encodes CDR1 GTSNPN and CDR2 SVGIG (reference sequence). The CDR3 length is 12 residues.

V usage is TRBV2 and J usage is TRBJ2-2, with a possible D match to TRBD1 (6 bases). Germline lookup yields CDR1 SNHLY and CDR2 FYNNEI. Between the trimmed V and J ends, which lost 4 bases and 2 bases, there was a span of 14 bases. The CDR3 runs 16 residues. The DNA for the CDR3 is TGTGCCAGCAGTGTTTCATCAGGGGTAAACACCGGGGAGCTGTTTTTT. As protein: CASSVSSGVNTGELFF.

This chain joins TRBV11-3 and TRBJ2-1; 7 positions match TRBD1. The CDR3 length is 15 residues. Germline trimming cut 2 bases from V and 7 bases from J; bases unmatched to any gene: 8. Germline V gene data show CDR1 as SGHNT and CDR2 as YENEEA. CDR3: CASSLWGQQLNEQFF. The CDR3 region has the DNA TGTGCCAGCAGCTTATGGGGACAGCAACTAAATGAGCAGTTCTTC.

The rearrangement uses TRBV10-2 and TRBJ1-2; 9 bases line up with TRBD1. From germline, CDR1 is WSHSY and CDR2 SAAADI. The CDR3 has 13 residues. V lost 7 bases to trimming and J lost 5 bases; unmatched junction nucleotides: 5. The CDR3 region has the DNA TGCGCCAGCACTATGGGACAGGGATATGGCTACACCTTC. Amino acid sequence: CASTMGQGYGYTF.

In this sample, this clone is medium-sized. The rearrangement links TRBV5-4 to TRBJ2-7; the match to TRBD2 covers 11 bases. The germline V gene encodes CDR1 SGHNT and CDR2 YYREEE (reference sequence). The CDR3 is 15 residues long. Trimming took 4 bases from V and 4 from J; bases not matched to a gene: 7. The CDR3 is CASSTTSGSIYEQYF. The CDR3 region has the DNA TGTGCCAGCAGCACCACTAGCGGGAGCATATACGAGCAGTACTTC. Using reference TRBV5-4 and TRBJ2-7 for the parts outside the CDR3, the full variable domain is ETGVTQSPTHLIKTRGQQVTLRCSSQSGHNTVSWYQQALGQGPQFIFQYYREEENGRGNFPPRFSGLQFPNYSSELNVNALELDDSALYLCASSTTSGSIYEQYFGPGTRLTVT.

The CDR3 region has the DNA TGTGCCAGTAGTATAAACAGACCTAGCAATCAGCCCCAGCATTTT. Protein product: CASSINRPSNQPQHF. The chain has TRBV19 and TRBJ1-5; D remains unclear. Germline CDR1 reads LNHDA; CDR2 reads SQIVND (reference sequence). With 2 bases removed from V and 0 bases from J, the gap between germline ends came to 8 bases. CDR3 length equals 15 residues.